This TCR beta chain was captured in a study of shared clonotypes between healthy human individuals. Donors were healthy HIV-negative adults without recent acute infections or vaccinations. In the study's own analysis: Junction-only sequences produced by ImmunoSEQ had no quality scores, so filtering differed. TCRdb's copy holds only in-frame clones and misses some; the assay was immunoSEQ multiplex PCR. V and J calls and clone size come straight from that table; D and trimming were deduced from the DNA. There are under 1,900,000 clones in the sample; 98% to 99% occur only once, and 0.36% lies in the top ten. General study results and limits: Represented diversity, genetic and exposure-history alike, was limited by few donors. Estimated richness values were generally larger in naive subsets than in memory subsets.

The V and J ends lost 0 bases and 0 bases respectively, with 10 bases between them. The CDR3 is 15 amino acids. Germline V lookup: CDR1 SGDLS, CDR2 YYNGEE. With regard to this clone: Antigen unknown.

Source material: naive CD4+ T cells sorted from blood. Subset denoted: CD45RA+ positively selected. The chain links TRBV9 to TRBJ2-7, with no clear D. The TCR comes from a man aged 30 to 45 in good health. The CDR3 bases are TGTGCCAGCAGCGTAGCGGGCAGCAACTCCTACGAGCAGTACTTC. It specifies CASSVAGSNSYEQYF.